The 5 T cell receptor beta chains below come from one sample, sequenced in a study of blood T cell repertoires in COVID-19. Sequencing used immunoSEQ multiplex PCR; TCRdb keeps in-frame clones, though not all of them. The sample has tens of thousands of clones; about nine tenths are singletons. The sequenced material came from peripheral blood. The receptors derive from a middle-aged man with acute or convalescent COVID-19.

The chain employs TRBV3-1 (or the pseudogene TRBV3-2) and TRBJ2-7; TRBD2 aligns across 10 bases. The CDR3 is 16 amino acids. Germline loops: CDR1 LGHDT, CDR2 YNNKEL (reference sequence). The ends lost 1 base at V and 7 bases at J; junction bases unmatched: 10. CDR3 loop: CASSQVGSGRANEQYF. The CDR3 DNA sequence: TGTGCCAGCAGCCAAGTAGGGAGCGGGAGGGCCAATGAGCAGTACTTC.

The rearrangement joins TRBV19 to TRBJ1-5, with 11 nucleotides matching TRBD1. V gave up 9 bases and J gave up 11 bases; unmatched junction bases: 6. The CDR3 is 12 residues long. Germline V CDR1 and CDR2: LNHDA, SQIVND (reference sequence). CDR3 DNA sequence: TGTGCCAGCGCGGACAGGGGGCGGTCCCAGCATTTT. This codes for CASADRGRSQHF.

The V gene is TRBV25-1, the J gene TRBJ2-5; 9 bases map to TRBD1. V shed 6 bases and J 2 bases; nucleotides not matched to a gene: 1. This CDR3 comprises 13 residues. Looked up from germline, CDR1 is MGHDK and CDR2 is SYGVNS. The CDR3 DNA is TGTGCCAGCAGGGACAGGGGTCAAGAGACCCAGTACTTC. This sequence encodes CASRDRGQETQYF.

The gene calls are TRBV3-1 (or the pseudogene TRBV3-2) and TRBJ2-7; 10 positions agree with TRBD2. CDR1 is LGHDT and CDR2 is YNNKEL in the germline V gene (reference sequence). J gave up 2 bases and V 4 bases, and 5 bases lay outside the gene matches. This CDR3 is built from 15 residues. Written as DNA, the CDR3 is TGTGCCAGCAGCCGTGGACTAGCGGAAACCTACGAGCAGTACTTC. It codes for CASSRGLAETYEQYF.

V and J are TRBV6-2 or TRBV6-3 and TRBJ2-1; no firm D call. The germline V and J ends were trimmed by 4 bases and 1 base, with 20 bases remaining between them. Germline CDR1 and CDR2: MNHEY and SVGEGT. The CDR3 is made up of 18 amino acids. The CDR3 DNA reads as TGTGCCAGCAGTTCGGAAGACACTCGGTATGGGTCCTACAATGAGCAGTTCTTC. Translating it yields CASSSEDTRYGSYNEQFF.